The 6 T cell receptor beta chains reported below all come from one sample, sequenced in a study of cytotoxic CD8 clonotypes in ibrutinib-treated CLL listed by TCRdb under 2021. The time point label of this sample denotes: approximately 25 months on ibrutinib. The library was generated by the immunoSEQ multiplex PCR assay. Here the immuneACCESS table is served through TCRdb, limited to in-frame sequences with V and J called. Missing clones are a known gap in these copies; in checked studies unresolved V genes cover under half, and the rest lacks a known reason. A total of 110,000 or so clones appear in this sample, about 58% of them only once. The top ten clonotypes cover more than 35% of the sample. The sequences come from PBMCs, collected after 24 months of ibrutinib treatment. These receptors all stem from a human donor with chronic lymphocytic leukemia.

The chain joins TRBV7-2 to TRBJ1-4; D is possibly TRBD1 (5 bases). The V end was cut by 1 base, the J end by 2 bases, with 5 bases between. The CDR3 covers 14 residues. The germline V gene encodes CDR1 SGHTA and CDR2 FQGNSA. The CDR3 is CASSLGGTNEKLFF. The CDR3 DNA is TGTGCCAGCAGCTTAGGGGGGACTAATGAAAAACTGTTTTTT.

CDR3 DNA sequence: TGTGCCAGCAGTATAACGGGACAGAAATACGAGCAGTACTTC. Translation gives CASSITGQKYEQYF. The chain carries TRBV11-2 and TRBJ2-7, with 7 bases matching TRBD1. Germline V gene lookup returns CDR1 SGHAT and CDR2 FQNNGV. After removal of 6 bases from V and 4 bases from J, the junction contained 9 bases not matched to a gene. The CDR3 is made up of 14 amino acids.

The rearrangement uses TRBV2 and TRBJ2-7, with 9 bases identical to TRBD1. The J segment lost 4 bases and the V segment lost 9 bases, leaving 10 bases of the junction unmatched. Germline CDR1 is SNHLY and CDR2 is FYNNEI. This CDR3 has 14 amino acids. The CDR3 DNA follows: TGTGCCAGAAAGTTTCCGGGACAGGGATACGAGCAGTACTTC. Translated: CARKFPGQGYEQYF.

As for this clone: At the DNA level, this CDR3 is encoded by other sequences in the same sample as well. V gene TRBV5-5 combines with J gene TRBJ1-3, with no clear D. V was clipped by 2 bases and J by 0 bases, with 9 bases between them. The germline V gene encodes CDR1 SGHKS and CDR2 YYEKEE (reference sequence). CDR3 length: 15 residues. Here the CDR3 DNA reads TGTGCCAGCAGCTTTTCAACGGACTCTGGAAACACCATATATTTT. It codes for CASSFSTDSGNTIYF.

The V gene is TRBV6-1, the J gene TRBJ2-6; D unclear. Between the trimmed V and J ends, which lost 4 bases and 4 bases, there was a span of 14 bases. Germline V gene sequence: CDR1 MNHNS, CDR2 SASEGT. This CDR3 contains 16 residues. The DNA for the CDR3 is TGTGCCAGCAGTGGTGACCCCATCCGAGGGGCCAACGTCCTGACTTTC. Translation gives CASSGDPIRGANVLTF.

The genes are TRBV7-3 and TRBJ1-5; D uncertain. Trimming stripped 5 bases from V and 0 bases from J, with 20 bases between. Germline V gene lookup returns CDR1 SGHTA and CDR2 FQGTGA. This CDR3 contains 18 residues. This CDR3 reads CASSPKQRRSYSNQPQHF. In DNA, the CDR3 is TGTGCCAGCAGCCCCAAACAGAGGCGAAGTTATAGCAATCAGCCCCAGCATTTT.